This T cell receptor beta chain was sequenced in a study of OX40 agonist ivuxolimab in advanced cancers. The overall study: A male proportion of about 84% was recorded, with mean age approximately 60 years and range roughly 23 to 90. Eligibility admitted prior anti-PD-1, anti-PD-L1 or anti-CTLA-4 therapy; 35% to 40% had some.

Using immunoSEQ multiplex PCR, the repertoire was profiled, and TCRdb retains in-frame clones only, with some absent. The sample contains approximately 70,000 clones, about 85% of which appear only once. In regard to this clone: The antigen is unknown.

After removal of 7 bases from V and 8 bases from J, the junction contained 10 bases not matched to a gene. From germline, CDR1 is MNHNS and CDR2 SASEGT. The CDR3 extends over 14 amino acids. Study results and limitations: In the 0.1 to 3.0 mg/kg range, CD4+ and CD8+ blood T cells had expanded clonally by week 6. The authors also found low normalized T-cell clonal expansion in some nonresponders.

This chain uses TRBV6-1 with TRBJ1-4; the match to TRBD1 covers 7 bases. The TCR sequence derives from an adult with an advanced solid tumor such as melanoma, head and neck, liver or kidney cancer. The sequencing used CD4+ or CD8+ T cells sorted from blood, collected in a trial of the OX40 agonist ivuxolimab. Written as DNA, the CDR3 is TGTGCCAGCACCCCTCCGGGACAGCCAGAAAAACTGTTTTTT. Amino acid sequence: CASTPPGQPEKLFF.